The rows below give T cell receptor beta chains drawn from one sample of a study of regulatory T cells in long-lasting Graves disease. TCRdb fed the multiplex PCR reads into MiXCR, producing one record per CDR3 protein. The sample contains 350,000 to 550,000 distinct CDR3 sequences, 15% of which appear only once. In addition, the sample was reused for a study of T cells in Graves' hyperthyroidism and ophthalmopathy.

The starting material was peripheral blood mononuclear cells (PBMCs), obtained at new diagnosis, from a patient treated with antithyroid drugs. These receptors originate from a woman aged 25 to 39 with Graves disease. Both conserved end residues are part of each CDR3. Each record gives: V gene, J gene, CDR3 length, clone size, D gene, CDR3 protein, CDR3 DNA. D genes are given only for firm matches. Size tells how often a clone was seen (once, few, many) or the class of an expanded clone, and some rows leave it out.

>TRBV28|TRBJ2-5|14|many|-
CASSPRLVGETQYF
TGTGCCAGCAGCCCCCGACTAGTTGGGGAGACCCAGTACTTC
>TRBV3-1|TRBJ2-7|15|many|-
CASSHEGLGLWEQYF
TGTGCCAGCAGCCACGAAGGACTGGGTCTCTGGGAGCAGTACTTC
>TRBV11-3|TRBJ1-4|16|few|-
CASSLLGSSTNEKLFF
TGTGCCAGCAGCTTATTAGGGTCCTCCACTAATGAAAAACTGTTTTTT
>TRBV10-2|TRBJ2-1|16|many|TRBD1
CASRVRQGAFYNEQFF
TGCGCCAGCAGAGTTAGACAGGGGGCATTCTACAATGAGCAGTTCTTC
>TRBV18|TRBJ2-4|14|-|TRBD1
CASSRDRVQNIQYF
TGTGCCAGCTCACGGGACAGGGTTCAAAACATTCAGTACTTC
>TRBV15|TRBJ1-4|15|many|TRBD1
CATSRAGTGAEKLFF
TGTGCCACCAGCAGAGCCGGGACAGGGGCTGAAAAACTGTTTTTT
>TRBV7-3|TRBJ2-6|15|-|-
CASSGLLSGANVLTF
TGTGCCAGCAGCGGACTACTCTCTGGGGCCAACGTCCTGACTTTC
>TRBV12-3/TRBV12-4|TRBJ2-7|12|-|-
CASSFYDYEQYF
TGTGCCAGCAGTTTTTACGACTACGAGCAGTACTTC
>TRBV19|TRBJ1-1|15|-|-
CASSIVSAMNTEAFF
TGTGCCAGTAGTATAGTTTCAGCCATGAACACTGAAGCTTTCTTT
>TRBV30|TRBJ1-4|14|few|-
CAWKLGILSEKLFF
TGTGCCTGGAAATTGGGGATTTTAAGTGAAAAACTGTTTTTT
>TRBV7-2|TRBJ1-6|16|-|-
CASSLIGVQGNSPLHF
TGTGCCAGCAGCTTAATAGGTGTACAGGGTAATTCACCCCTCCACTTT
>TRBV4-1|TRBJ2-1|13|few|-
CASSQGARDEQFF
TGCGCCAGCAGCCAAGGGGCCCGGGATGAGCAGTTCTTC
>TRBV24-1|TRBJ1-2|16|many|-
CATSDPGGEANYGYTF
TGTGCCACCAGTGACCCCGGGGGGGAAGCAAACTATGGCTACACCTTC
>TRBV9|TRBJ1-2|13|-|TRBD1
CASSAGGFYGYTF
TGTGCCAGCAGCGCAGGGGGCTTCTATGGCTACACCTTC
>TRBV12-5|TRBJ2-1|17|-|-
CASGSRVWGLSIYVQFF
TGTGCTAGTGGTTCCCGTGTGTGGGGGTTGTCTATCTATGTGCAGTTCTTC
>TRBV29-1|TRBJ1-1|13|many|-
CSVEGYPHDEAFF
TGCAGCGTTGAAGGTTATCCCCATGATGAAGCTTTCTTT
>TRBV27|TRBJ1-6|14|-|-
CASSLWVTNSPLHF
TGTGCCAGCAGTTTGTGGGTCACTAATTCACCCCTCCACTTT
>TRBV19|TRBJ2-3|17|few|TRBD2
CASSTPGLAGVADTQYF
TGTGCCAGTAGCACCCCGGGACTAGCGGGAGTTGCAGATACGCAGTATTTT
>TRBV9|TRBJ1-1|13|-|-
CASSVGGMGEAFF
TGTGCCAGCAGCGTAGGGGGTATGGGAGAAGCTTTCTTT
>TRBV20-1|TRBJ2-7|15|few|TRBD2
CSARETSGSSYEQYF
TGCAGTGCTAGAGAAACTAGCGGGAGTTCCTACGAGCAGTACTTC
>TRBV30|TRBJ2-7|15|many|TRBD1
CAWSIPGTGTREQYF
TGTGCCTGGAGTATACCCGGGACAGGGACGCGGGAGCAGTACTTC
>TRBV20-1|TRBJ1-1|14|-|TRBD1
CGAFRDRGNTEAFF
TGCGGTGCTTTCAGGGACAGGGGCAACACTGAAGCTTTCTTT
>TRBV10-3|TRBJ2-3|14|few|-
CAISETRPTDTQYF
TGTGCCATCAGTGAAACAAGGCCGACGGATACGCAGTATTTT
>TRBV10-1|TRBJ2-7|15|few|-
CASSDSADTTGEQYF
TGCGCCAGCAGTGACTCGGCGGACACGACGGGGGAGCAGTACTTC
>TRBV11-3|TRBJ2-1|15|many|TRBD2
CASSLESGGFDEQFF
TGTGCCAGCAGCTTAGAAAGCGGGGGGTTCGATGAGCAGTTCTTC
>TRBV4-1|TRBJ2-5|13|many|-
CASSQDSASDQYF
TGCGCCAGCAGCCAAGATTCGGCGAGTGACCAGTACTTC
>TRBV30|TRBJ1-2|13|-|-
CAWSRAQFYGYTF
TGTGCCTGGAGTCGGGCCCAATTCTATGGCTACACCTTC
>TRBV28|TRBJ2-7|13|-|TRBD1
CASSVRDRGEQYF
TGTGCCAGCAGCGTCCGGGACAGAGGCGAGCAGTACTTC
>TRBV5-1|TRBJ2-2|14|few|-
CASGDGGDTGELFF
TGCGCCAGCGGTGACGGGGGCGACACCGGGGAGCTGTTTTTT
>TRBV20-1|TRBJ2-5|15|many|TRBD2
CSARSSGSSQETQYF
TGCAGTGCTAGATCCAGCGGGAGTAGCCAGGAGACCCAGTACTTC
>TRBV30|TRBJ2-1|15|-|TRBD2
CAWSHLGGRAREQFF
TGTGCCTGGAGCCATCTCGGCGGGAGGGCCCGGGAGCAGTTCTTC